These 5 T cell receptor beta chains were all obtained from the same sample, sequenced in a study of naive and memory T cell subsets. The beta constant-region primer was an equimolar mix of two oligonucleotides covering TRBC1 and TRBC2. TCRdb called the UMI-ligation and nested PCR reads again in MiXCR, with one record for every CDR3 protein. The repertoire holds fewer than 30,000 distinct CDR3 sequences, with approximately 12% as singletons. Specimen: effector memory CD4+ T cells from blood. Described subset: effector memory, CD45RA- CD27-. The receptor set was obtained from a human donor in good health.

This clonotype was counted between two and nine times. The chain links TRBV7-9 to TRBJ1-1; 7 positions agree with TRBD1. V trimming: 6 bases; J trimming: 5 bases; junction bases outside the gene matches: 9. The length of the CDR3 is 14 residues. Germline V gives CDR1 SEHNR, CDR2 FQNEAQ (reference sequence). The CDR3 DNA sequence: TGTGCCAGCAGGCCCACAGGGGCTGGGACTGAAGCTTTCTTT. As protein: CASRPTGAGTEAFF.

This clonotype was seen ten or more times. The CDR3, as DNA: TGTGCCAGCAGTGATGGGGCAGGGTACGACGAGCAGTACTTC. Its protein product is CASSDGAGYDEQYF. V gene TRBV2 combines with J gene TRBJ2-7; perhaps TRBD1 as D (5 bases). The CDR3 runs 14 residues. Germline CDR1 reads SNHLY; CDR2 reads FYNNEI. Trimming shortened V by 3 bases and J by 5 bases, and 14 bases separated the two germline ends.

This clonotype was counted a few times. V and J are TRBV9 and TRBJ2-3, with D unclear. The length of the CDR3 is 14 residues. V lost 1 base to trimming and J lost 0 bases, with 6 bases between them. Germline assignment: CDR1 SGDLS and CDR2 YYNGEE. In DNA, the CDR3 is TGTGCCAGCAGCGTAATGGGGAGCACAGATACGCAGTATTTT. This translates into CASSVMGSTDTQYF.

As regards this clonotype: Possible read error: a much larger clone is one base away. V and J are TRBV28 and TRBJ1-5; D is ambiguous. Germline loops: CDR1 MDHEN, CDR2 SYDVKM. The CDR3 consists of 13 residues. The CDR3 loop reads CASSLSSFQPQNF. CDR3 nucleotides: TGTGCCAGCAGTTTATCTAGCTTTCAGCCCCAGAATTTT.

The chain couples TRBV28 to TRBJ1-2; D call uncertain. Trimming shortened V by 4 bases and J by 0 bases, and 9 bases separated the two germline ends. The CDR3 totals 14 residues. In germline, CDR1 is MDHEN, CDR2 SYDVKM. The CDR3 DNA sequence: TGTGCCAGCAGTTACCTGACTGCTAACTATGGCTACACCTTC. Its protein is CASSYLTANYGYTF.